The text below deals with one T cell receptor beta chain. Its antigen is not identified. V lost 6 bases to trimming and J lost 7 bases, with 9 bases between them. CDR3 size: 12 residues. From germline, CDR1 is MDHEN and CDR2 SYDVKM. 60 Vbeta and 13 Jbeta primers were used in PCR. The table came from immunoSEQ multiplex PCR; TCRdb's copy has only in-frame clones and leaves some out. The sample includes around 31,000 clones. The source of the sample is a study of cytomegalovirus exposure and HLA in healthy donors. Study results and limitations: Among immune exposure information, only CMV serostatus was available. What a later analysis reportedly showed was that an Asian-associated ancestry cluster had fewer N-insertions than the roughly 670-donor mean. It is likely that the observed cluster of highly shared sequence variants was a sequencing artifact.

This TCR derives from a female donor in good health and CMV-seronegative. The sequenced sample consisted of PBMCs. The chain is built from TRBV28 and TRBJ2-2, with a possible D match to TRBD1 (6 bases). The chain's CDR3 is CASRLGHGELFF. CDR3 coding DNA: TGTGCCAGCAGACTGGGACACGGGGAGCTGTTTTTT.